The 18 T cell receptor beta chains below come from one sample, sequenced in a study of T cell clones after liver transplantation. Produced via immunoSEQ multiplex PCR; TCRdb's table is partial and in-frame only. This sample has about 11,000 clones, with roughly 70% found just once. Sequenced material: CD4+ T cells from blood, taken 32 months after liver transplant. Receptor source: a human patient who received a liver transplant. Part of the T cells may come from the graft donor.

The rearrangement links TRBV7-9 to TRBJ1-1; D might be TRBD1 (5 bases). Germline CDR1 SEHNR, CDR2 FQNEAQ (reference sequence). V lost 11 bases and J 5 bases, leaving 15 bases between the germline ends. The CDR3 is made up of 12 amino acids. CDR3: CAGRGLGTEAFF. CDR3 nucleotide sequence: TGTGCCGGACGGGGGTTGGGTACTGAAGCTTTCTTT.

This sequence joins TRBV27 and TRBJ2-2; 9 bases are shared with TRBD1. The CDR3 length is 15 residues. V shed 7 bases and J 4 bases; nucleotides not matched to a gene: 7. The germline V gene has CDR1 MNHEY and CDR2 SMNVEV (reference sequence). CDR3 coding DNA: TGTGCCAGCACTTATAGACAGGGGGGCACCGGGGAGCTGTTTTTT. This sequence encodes CASTYRQGGTGELFF.

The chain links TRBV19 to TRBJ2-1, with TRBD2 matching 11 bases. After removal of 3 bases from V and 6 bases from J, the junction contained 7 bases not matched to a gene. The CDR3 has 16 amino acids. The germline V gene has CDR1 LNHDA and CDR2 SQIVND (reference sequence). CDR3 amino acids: CASSMETSGAANEQFF. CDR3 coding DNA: TGTGCCAGTAGTATGGAGACTAGCGGGGCGGCCAATGAGCAGTTCTTC.

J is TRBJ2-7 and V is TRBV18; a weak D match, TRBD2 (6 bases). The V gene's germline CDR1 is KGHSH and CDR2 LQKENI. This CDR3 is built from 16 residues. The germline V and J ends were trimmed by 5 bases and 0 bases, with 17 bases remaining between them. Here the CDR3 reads CASSSTGTADSYEQYV. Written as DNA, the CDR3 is TGTGCCAGCTCATCCACTGGGACTGCGGACTCCTACGAGCAGTACGTC.

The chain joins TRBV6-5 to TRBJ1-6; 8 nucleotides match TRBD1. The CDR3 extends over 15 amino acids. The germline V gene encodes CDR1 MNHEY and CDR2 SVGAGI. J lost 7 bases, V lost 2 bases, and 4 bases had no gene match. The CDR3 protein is CASSYRTGGNSPLHF. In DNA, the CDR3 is TGTGCCAGCAGTTACCGTACAGGGGGGAATTCACCCCTCCACTTT.

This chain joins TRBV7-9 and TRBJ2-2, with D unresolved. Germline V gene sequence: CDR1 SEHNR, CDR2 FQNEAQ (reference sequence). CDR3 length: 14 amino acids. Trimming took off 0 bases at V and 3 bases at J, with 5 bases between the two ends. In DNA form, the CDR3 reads TGTGCCAGCAGCTTAGCGCCTTACACCGGGGAGCTGTTTTTT. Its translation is CASSLAPYTGELFF.

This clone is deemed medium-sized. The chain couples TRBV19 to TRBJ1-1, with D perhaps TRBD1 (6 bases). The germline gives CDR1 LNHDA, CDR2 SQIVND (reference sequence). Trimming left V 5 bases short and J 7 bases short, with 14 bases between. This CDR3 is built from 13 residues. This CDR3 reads CASSPQGSLEAFF. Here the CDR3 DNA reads TGTGCCAGTAGTCCACAGGGATCCCTTGAAGCTTTCTTT.

The CDR3 region is CASSYSRSRTEQFF. In nucleotides, the CDR3 is TGTGCCAGCAGTTACTCTCGGTCCCGTACAGAGCAGTTCTTC. The rearrangement joins TRBV6-5 to TRBJ2-1; D gene uncertain. Germline V gene sequence: CDR1 MNHEY, CDR2 SVGAGI. The CDR3 length is 14 residues. V lost 0 bases and J 10 bases, leaving 13 bases between the germline ends.

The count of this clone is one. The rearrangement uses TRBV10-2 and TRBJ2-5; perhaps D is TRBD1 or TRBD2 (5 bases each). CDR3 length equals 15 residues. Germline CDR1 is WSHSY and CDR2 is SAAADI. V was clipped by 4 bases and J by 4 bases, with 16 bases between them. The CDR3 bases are TGCGCCAGCAGTGGAGGCTGGGGGTCGGGAGAGACCCAGTACTTC. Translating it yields CASSGGWGSGETQYF.

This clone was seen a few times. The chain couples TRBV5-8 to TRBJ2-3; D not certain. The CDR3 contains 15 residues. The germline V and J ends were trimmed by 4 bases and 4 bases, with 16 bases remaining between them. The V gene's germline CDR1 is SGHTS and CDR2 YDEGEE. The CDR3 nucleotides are TGTGCCAGCAGCCGTGTGGGTGCGTGGCCAGATACGCAGTATTTT. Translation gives CASSRVGAWPDTQYF. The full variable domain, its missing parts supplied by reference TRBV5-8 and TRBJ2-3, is EAGVTQSPTHLIKTRGQQATLRCSPISGHTSVYWYQQALGLGLQFLLWYDEGEERNRGNFPPRFSGRQFPNYSSELNVNALELEDSALYLCASSRVGAWPDTQYFGPGTRLTVL.

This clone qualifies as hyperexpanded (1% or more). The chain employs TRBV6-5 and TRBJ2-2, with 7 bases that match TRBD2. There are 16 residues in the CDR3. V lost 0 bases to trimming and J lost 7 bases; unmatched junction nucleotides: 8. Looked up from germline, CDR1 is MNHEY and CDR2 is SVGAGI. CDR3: CASSYSRGSVDGELFF. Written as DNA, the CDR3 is TGTGCCAGCAGTTACTCACGCGGGAGCGTCGACGGGGAGCTGTTTTTT.

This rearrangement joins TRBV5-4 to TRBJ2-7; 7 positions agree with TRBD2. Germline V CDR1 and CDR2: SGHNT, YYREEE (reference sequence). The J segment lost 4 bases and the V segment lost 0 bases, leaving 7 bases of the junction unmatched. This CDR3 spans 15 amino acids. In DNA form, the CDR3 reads TGTGCCAGCAGCTTGGAAAGGGCTAGCGGTTACGAGCAGTACGTC. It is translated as CASSLERASGYEQYV.

The DNA for the CDR3 is TGTGCCACCAGCAGAGAACGGGACGATGAGCAGTTCTTC. Residues: CATSRERDDEQFF. The V call is TRBV15, the J call TRBJ2-1; D might be TRBD1 or TRBD2, each matching 5 bases. Germline V gene lookup returns CDR1 LNHNV and CDR2 YYDKDF (reference sequence). CDR3 length: 13 residues. Trimming cost V 0 bases and J 8 bases, with 8 bases left between them. Looking up the rest from reference TRBV15 and TRBJ2-1 gives the full variable domain: DAMVIQNPRYQVTQFGKPVTLSCSQTLNHNVMYWYQQKSSQAPKLLFHYYDKDFNNEADTPDNFQSRRPNTSFCFLDIRSPGLGDTAMYLCATSRERDDEQFFGPGTRLTVL.

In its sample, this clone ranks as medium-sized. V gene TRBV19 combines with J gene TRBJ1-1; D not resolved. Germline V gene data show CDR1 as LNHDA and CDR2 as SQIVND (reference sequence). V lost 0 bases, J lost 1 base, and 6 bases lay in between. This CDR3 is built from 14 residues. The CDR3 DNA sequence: TGTGCCAGTAGTATAGACTCGCCGAACACTGAAGCTTTCTTT. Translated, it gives CASSIDSPNTEAFF. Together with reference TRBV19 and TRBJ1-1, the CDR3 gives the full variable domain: DGGITQSPKYLFRKEGQNVTLSCEQNLNHDAMYWYRQDPGQGLRLIYYSQIVNDFQKGDIAEGYSVSREKKESFPLTVTSAQKNPTAFYLCASSIDSPNTEAFFGQGTRLTVV.

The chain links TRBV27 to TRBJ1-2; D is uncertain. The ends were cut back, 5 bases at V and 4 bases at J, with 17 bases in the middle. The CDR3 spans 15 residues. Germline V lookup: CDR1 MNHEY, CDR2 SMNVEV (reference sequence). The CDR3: CASSATPPEVYGYTF. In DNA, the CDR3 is TGTGCCAGCAGTGCCACACCCCCGGAGGTCTATGGCTACACCTTC.

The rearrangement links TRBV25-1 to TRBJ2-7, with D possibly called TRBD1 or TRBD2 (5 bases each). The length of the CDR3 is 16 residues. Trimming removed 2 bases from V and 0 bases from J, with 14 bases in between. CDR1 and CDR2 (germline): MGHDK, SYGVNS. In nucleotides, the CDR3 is TGTGCCAGCAGTGAAGCTGATGGGACGAGCTCCTACGAGCAGTACTTC. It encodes CASSEADGTSSYEQYF.

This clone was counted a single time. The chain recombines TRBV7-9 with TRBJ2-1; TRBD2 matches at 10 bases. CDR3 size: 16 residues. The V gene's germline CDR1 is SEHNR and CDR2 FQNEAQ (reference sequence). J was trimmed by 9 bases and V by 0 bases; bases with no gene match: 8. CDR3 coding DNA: TGTGCCAGCAGCTTAGCAGTCATGGTAGCGGGAGGTGAGCAGTTCTTC. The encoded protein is CASSLAVMVAGGEQFF. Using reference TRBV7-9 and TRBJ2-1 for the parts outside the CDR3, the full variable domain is DTGVSQNPRHKITKRGQNVTFRCDPISEHNRLYWYRQTLGQGPEFLTYFQNEAQLEKSRLLSDRFSAERPKGSFSTLEIQRTEQGDSAMYLCASSLAVMVAGGEQFFGPGTRLTVL.

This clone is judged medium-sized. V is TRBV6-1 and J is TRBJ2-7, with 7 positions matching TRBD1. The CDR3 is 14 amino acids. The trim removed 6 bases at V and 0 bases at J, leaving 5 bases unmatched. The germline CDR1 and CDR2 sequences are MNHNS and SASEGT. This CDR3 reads CASRGQASSYEQYF. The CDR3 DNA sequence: TGTGCCAGCAGAGGACAGGCGAGCTCCTACGAGCAGTACTTC.